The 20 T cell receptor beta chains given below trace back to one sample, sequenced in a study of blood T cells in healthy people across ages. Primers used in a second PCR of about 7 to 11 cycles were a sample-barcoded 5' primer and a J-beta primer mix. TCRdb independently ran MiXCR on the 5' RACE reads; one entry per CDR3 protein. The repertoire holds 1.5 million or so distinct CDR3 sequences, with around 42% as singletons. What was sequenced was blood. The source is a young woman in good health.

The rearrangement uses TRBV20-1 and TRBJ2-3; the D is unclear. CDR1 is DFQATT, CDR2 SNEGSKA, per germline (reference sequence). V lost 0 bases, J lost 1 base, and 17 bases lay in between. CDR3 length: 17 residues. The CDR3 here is CSAREVGAGRGTDTQYF. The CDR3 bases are TGCAGTGCTAGAGAGGTCGGAGCAGGTCGTGGCACAGATACGCAGTATTTT.

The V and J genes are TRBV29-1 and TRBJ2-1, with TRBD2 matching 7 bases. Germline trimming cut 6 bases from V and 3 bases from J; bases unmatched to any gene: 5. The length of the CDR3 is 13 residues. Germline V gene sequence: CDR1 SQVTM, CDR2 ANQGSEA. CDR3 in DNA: TGCAGCGTCCCTGGGGGGGGCTACAATGAGCAGTTCTTC. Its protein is CSVPGGGYNEQFF.

CDR3 nucleotide sequence: TGTGCCAGCAGCGCAGGCACGGGGGCGATCAATGAGCAGTTCTTC. Protein sequence: CASSAGTGAINEQFF. The J gene is TRBJ2-1, the V gene TRBV5-6; tentatively, D is TRBD1 or TRBD2 (6 bases each). This CDR3 region has 15 residues. Trimming left V 4 bases short and J 6 bases short, with 17 bases between. Germline assignment: CDR1 SGHDT and CDR2 YYEEEE.

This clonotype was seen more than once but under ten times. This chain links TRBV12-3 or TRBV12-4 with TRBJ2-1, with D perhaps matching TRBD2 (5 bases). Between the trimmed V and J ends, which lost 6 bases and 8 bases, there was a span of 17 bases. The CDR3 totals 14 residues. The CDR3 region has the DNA TGTGCCAGCAGCCCCCCAGGACTGGGCTATGAGCAGTTCTTC. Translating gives CASSPPGLGYEQFF.

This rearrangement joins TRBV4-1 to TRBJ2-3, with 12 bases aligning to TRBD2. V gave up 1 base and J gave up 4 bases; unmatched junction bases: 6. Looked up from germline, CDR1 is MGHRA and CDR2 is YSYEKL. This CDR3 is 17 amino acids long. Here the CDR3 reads CASSQVGRLAGADTQYF. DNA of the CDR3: TGCGCCAGCAGCCAAGTCGGAAGACTAGCGGGAGCAGATACGCAGTATTTT.

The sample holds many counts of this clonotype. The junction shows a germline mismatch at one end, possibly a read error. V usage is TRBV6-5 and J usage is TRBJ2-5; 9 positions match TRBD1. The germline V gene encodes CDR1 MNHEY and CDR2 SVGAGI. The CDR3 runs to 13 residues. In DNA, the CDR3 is TGCGCCAGCAGCAGGACAGGGGAAGAGACCCAGTACTTC. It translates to CASSRTGEETQYF.

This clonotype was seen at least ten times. In DNA form, the CDR3 reads TGCAGTGCTAGAGGCCCTACCTACGAGCAGTACTTC. Translating gives CSARGPTYEQYF. The rearrangement joins TRBV20-1 to TRBJ2-7; D is uncertain. Trimming took off 1 base at V and 2 bases at J, with 6 bases between the two ends. Germline assignment: CDR1 DFQATT and CDR2 SNEGSKA (reference sequence). The CDR3 totals 12 residues.

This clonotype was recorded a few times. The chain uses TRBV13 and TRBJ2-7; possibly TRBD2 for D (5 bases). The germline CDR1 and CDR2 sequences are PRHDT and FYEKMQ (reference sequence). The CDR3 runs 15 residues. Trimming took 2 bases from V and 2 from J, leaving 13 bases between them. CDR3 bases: TGTGCCAGCAGCTTAAGGCGGGCCCTGACCTACGAGCAGTACTTC. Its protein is CASSLRRALTYEQYF.

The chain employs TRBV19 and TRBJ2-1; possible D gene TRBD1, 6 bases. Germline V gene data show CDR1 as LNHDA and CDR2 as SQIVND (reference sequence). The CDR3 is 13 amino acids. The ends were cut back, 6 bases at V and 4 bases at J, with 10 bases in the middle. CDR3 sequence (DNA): TGTGCCAGTAGAAACACAGGGTACAATGAGCAGTTCTTC. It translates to CASRNTGYNEQFF.

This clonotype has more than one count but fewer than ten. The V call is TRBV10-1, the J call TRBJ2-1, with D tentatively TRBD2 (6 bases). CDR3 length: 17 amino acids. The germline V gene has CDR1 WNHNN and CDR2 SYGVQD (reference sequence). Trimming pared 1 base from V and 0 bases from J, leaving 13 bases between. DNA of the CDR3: TGCGCCAGCAGTGAGTTCGCGGGGCTCAGCTCCTACAATGAGCAGTTCTTC. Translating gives CASSEFAGLSSYNEQFF.

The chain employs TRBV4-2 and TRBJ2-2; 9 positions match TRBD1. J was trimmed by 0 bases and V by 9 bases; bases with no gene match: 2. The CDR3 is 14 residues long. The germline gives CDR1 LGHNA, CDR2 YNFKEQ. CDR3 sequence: CASRTGANTGELFF. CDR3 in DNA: TGTGCCAGTCGGACAGGGGCGAACACCGGGGAGCTGTTTTTT.

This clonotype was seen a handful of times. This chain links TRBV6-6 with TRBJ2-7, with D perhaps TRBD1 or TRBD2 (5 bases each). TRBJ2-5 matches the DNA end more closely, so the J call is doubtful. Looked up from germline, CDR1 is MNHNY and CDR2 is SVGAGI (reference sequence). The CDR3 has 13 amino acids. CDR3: CASHRGAEETQYF. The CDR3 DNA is TGTGCCAGCCACCGGGGCGCCGAAGAGACCCAGTACTTC.

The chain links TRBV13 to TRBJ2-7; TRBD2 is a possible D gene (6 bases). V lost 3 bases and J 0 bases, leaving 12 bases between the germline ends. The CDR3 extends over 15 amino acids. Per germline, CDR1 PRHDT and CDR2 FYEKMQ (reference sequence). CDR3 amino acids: CASSFNGGSSYEQYF. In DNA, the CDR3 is TGTGCCAGCAGCTTCAACGGGGGATCCTCCTACGAGCAGTACTTC. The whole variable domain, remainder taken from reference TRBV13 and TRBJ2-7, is AAGVIQSPRHLIKEKRETATLKCYPIPRHDTVYWYQQGPGQDPQFLISFYEKMQSDKGSIPDRFSAQQFSDYHSELNMSSLELGDSALYFCASSFNGGSSYEQYFGPGTRLTVT.

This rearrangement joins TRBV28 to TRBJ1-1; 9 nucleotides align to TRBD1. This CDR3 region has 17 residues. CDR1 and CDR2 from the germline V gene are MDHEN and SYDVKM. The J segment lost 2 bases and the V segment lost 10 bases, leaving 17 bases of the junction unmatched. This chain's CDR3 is CAIGSQGADAFNTEAFF. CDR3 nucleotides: TGTGCCATCGGCTCACAGGGGGCAGATGCCTTCAACACTGAAGCTTTCTTT.

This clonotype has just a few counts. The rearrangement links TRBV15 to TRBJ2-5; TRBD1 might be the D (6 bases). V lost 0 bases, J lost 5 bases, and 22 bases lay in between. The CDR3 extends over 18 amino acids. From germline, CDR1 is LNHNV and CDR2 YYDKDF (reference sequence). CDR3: CATSRDKQGFPVLETQYF. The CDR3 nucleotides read TGTGCCACCAGCAGAGACAAACAGGGCTTTCCGGTTCTGGAGACCCAGTACTTC. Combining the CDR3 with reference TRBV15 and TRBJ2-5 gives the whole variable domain DAMVIQNPRYQVTQFGKPVTLSCSQTLNHNVMYWYQQKSSQAPKLLFHYYDKDFNNEADTPDNFQSRRPNTSFCFLDIRSPGLGDTAMYLCATSRDKQGFPVLETQYFGPGTRLLVL.

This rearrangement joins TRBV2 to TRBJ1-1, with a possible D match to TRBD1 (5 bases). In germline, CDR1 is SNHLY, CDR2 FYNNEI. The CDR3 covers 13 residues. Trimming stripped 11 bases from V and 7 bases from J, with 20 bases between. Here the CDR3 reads CAALRDGPGEAFF. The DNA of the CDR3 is TGTGCCGCACTACGGGACGGGCCGGGTGAAGCTTTCTTT. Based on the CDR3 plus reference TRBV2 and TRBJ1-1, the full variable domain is EPEVTQTPSHQVTQMGQEVILRCVPISNHLYFYWYRQILGQKVEFLVSFYNNEISEKSEIFDDQFSVERPDGSNFTLKIRSTKLEDSAMYFCAALRDGPGEAFFGQGTRLTVV.

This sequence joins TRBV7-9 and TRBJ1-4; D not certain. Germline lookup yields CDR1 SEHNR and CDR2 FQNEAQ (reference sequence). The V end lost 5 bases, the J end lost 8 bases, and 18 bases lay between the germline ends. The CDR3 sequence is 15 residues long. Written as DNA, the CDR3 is TGTGCCAGCAGCATCCGCCTACAGAATCAAGAAAAACTGTTTTTT. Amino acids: CASSIRLQNQEKLFF. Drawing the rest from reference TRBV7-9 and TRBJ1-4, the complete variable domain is DTGVSQNPRHKITKRGQNVTFRCDPISEHNRLYWYRQTLGQGPEFLTYFQNEAQLEKSRLLSDRFSAERPKGSFSTLEIQRTEQGDSAMYLCASSIRLQNQEKLFFGSGTQLSVL.

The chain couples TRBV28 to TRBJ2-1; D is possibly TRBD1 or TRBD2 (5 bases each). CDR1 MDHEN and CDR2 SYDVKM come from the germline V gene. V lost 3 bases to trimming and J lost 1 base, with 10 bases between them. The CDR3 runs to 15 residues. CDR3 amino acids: CASSFRGPSYNEQFF. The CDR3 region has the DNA TGTGCCAGCAGTTTTAGGGGACCTTCCTACAATGAGCAGTTCTTC. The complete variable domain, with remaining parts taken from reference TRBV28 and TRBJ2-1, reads DVKVTQSSRYLVKRTGEKVFLECVQDMDHENMFWYRQDPGLGLRLIYFSYDVKMKEKGDIPEGYSVSREKKERFSLILESASTNQTSMYLCASSFRGPSYNEQFFGPGTRLTVL.

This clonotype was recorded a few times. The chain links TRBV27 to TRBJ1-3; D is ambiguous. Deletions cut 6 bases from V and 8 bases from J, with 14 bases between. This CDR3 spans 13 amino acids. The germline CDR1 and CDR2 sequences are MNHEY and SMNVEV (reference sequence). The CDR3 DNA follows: TGTGCCAGCAGAAACGGACCTTCTGACACCATATATTTT. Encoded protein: CASRNGPSDTIYF.

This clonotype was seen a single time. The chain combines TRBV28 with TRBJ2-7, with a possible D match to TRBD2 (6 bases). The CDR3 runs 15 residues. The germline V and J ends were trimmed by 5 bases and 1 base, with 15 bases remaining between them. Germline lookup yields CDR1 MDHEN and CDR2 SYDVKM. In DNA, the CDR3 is TGTGCCAGCAGTCGATCCGGGAGCCCTTCCTACGAGCAGTACTTC. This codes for CASSRSGSPSYEQYF.